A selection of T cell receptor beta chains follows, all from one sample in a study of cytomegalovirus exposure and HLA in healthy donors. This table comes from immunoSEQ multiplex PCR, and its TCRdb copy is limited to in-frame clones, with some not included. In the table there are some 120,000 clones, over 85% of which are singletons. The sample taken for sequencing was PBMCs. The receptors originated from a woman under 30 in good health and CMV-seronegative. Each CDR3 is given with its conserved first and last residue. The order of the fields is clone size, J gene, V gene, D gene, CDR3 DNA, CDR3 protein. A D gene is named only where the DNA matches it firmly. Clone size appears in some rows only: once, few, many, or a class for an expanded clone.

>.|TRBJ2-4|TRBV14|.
TGTGCCAGCAGCCAAGACTTGCTACCTCTAGCCAAAAACATTCAGTACTTC
CASSQDLLPLAKNIQYF
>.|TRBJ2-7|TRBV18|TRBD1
TGTGCCAGCTCCGGACAGGGGGGAACCTACGAGCAGTACTTC
CASSGQGGTYEQYF
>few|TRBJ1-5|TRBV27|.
TGTGCCAGCAGTACAGGGCCCTATCAGCCCCAGCATTTT
CASSTGPYQPQHF
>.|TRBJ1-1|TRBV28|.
TGTGCCAGCAGTTTGTGGCCGAACACTGAAGCTTTCTTT
CASSLWPNTEAFF
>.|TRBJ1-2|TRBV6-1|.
TGTGCCAGCAGGGGACTGAACTATGGCTACACCTTC
CASRGLNYGYTF
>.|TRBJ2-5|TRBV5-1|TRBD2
TGCGCCAGCAGACCGGCCGGGGGGTCGGAGACCCAGTACTTC
CASRPAGGSETQYF
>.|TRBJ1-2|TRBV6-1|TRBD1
TGTGCCAGCAGTGACTACAGGGGTCGAAGGTATGGCTACACCTTC
CASSDYRGRRYGYTF
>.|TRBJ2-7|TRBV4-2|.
TGTGCCAGCAGCCAAGATGGGGGGATACGCGAGCAGTACTTC
CASSQDGGIREQYF
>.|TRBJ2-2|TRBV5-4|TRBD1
TGTGCCAGCAGCTTGGGGACCCTCGACAGGGCGAACACCGGGGAGCTGTTTTTT
CASSLGTLDRANTGELFF
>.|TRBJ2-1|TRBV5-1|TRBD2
TGCGCCAGCAGCTTGGAGACTAGCGGGGGTTTCGATGAGCAGTTCTTC
CASSLETSGGFDEQFF
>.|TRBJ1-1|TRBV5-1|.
TGCGCCAGCAGCTTGAATAAGAACACTGAAGCTTTCTTT
CASSLNKNTEAFF
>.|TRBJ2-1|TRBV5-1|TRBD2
TGCGCCAGCAGCGCGATTAGCGGGGGGGCTCCCAATGAGCAGTTCTTC
CASSAISGGAPNEQFF
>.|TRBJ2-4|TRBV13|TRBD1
TGTGCCAGCAGCTCGACCGGGACAGGGGCCCCAGAAGGCAAAAACATTCAGTACTTC
CASSSTGTGAPEGKNIQYF
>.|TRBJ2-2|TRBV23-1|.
TGCGCCAGCAGTCCCCTAAGGGGTCAAAATTGTGTGAACACCGGGGAGCTGTTTTTT
CASSPLRGQNCVNTGELFF
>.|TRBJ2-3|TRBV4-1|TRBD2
TGCGCCAGCAGCCAAAACGCTGGGACTAGCGGGGGAATGACAGATACGCAGTATTTT
CASSQNAGTSGGMTDTQYF
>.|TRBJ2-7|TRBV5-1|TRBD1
TGCGCCAGCAGACCTACAGGGGCGCCACACCACGAGCAGTACTTC
CASRPTGAPHHEQYF
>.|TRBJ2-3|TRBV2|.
TGTGCCAGCAGTGACCAGCGTCGTACAGATACGCAGTATTTT
CASSDQRRTDTQYF
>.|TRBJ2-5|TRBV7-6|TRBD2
TGTGCCAGCAGCACCCTAGCGGGGGCCACTCAAGAGACCCAGTACTTC
CASSTLAGATQETQYF
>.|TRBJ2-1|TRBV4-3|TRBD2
TGCGCCAGCAGCCAAGATTCGGCGGGAGTCTACAATGAGCAGTTCTTC
CASSQDSAGVYNEQFF
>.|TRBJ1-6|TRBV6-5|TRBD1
TGTGCCAGCAGTACAGGGGCTTCCCCGTATTCACCCCTCCACTTT
CASSTGASPYSPLHF
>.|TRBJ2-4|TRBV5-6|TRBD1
TGTGCCAGCAGCTTGGGACGCAGGGGGCAAAACATTCAGTACTTC
CASSLGRRGQNIQYF
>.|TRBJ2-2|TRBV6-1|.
TGTGCCAGCAGTGAGTGGGGGCATGGGGAGCTGTTTTTT
CASSEWGHGELFF
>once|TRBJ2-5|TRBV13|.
TGTGCCAGCAGCTTAGGGGGGCCCAGTTACTTC
CASSLGGPSYF
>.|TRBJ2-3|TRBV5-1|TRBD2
TGCGCCAGCAACCCGGTCGGGGGGGGCACAGATACGCAGTATTTT
CASNPVGGGTDTQYF
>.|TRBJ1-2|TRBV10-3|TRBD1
TGTGCCATCCGCCGCACGATCGGGGCAGGGGGTTTAGCTAACTATGGCTACACCTTC
CAIRRTIGAGGLANYGYTF
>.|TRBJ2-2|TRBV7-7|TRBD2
TGTGCTAGCAGCTTAGCGGGAGGGCCGAACACCGGGGAGCTGTTTTTT
CASSLAGGPNTGELFF
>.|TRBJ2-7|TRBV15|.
TGTGCCACCAGCAGAGATCCGGGAAAAAGTTACGAGCAGTACTTC
CATSRDPGKSYEQYF
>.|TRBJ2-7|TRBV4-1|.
TGCGCCAGCAGCCAATTGCAGGGCCCCGGCTACGAGCAGTACTTC
CASSQLQGPGYEQYF
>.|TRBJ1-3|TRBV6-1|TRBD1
TGTGCCAGCAGTCGGGACAGTTACTCTGGAAACACCATATATTTT
CASSRDSYSGNTIYF
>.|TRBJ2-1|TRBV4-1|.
TGCGCCAGCAGCCAAGATTATCGGGGTGCGAGATACAATGAGCAGTTCTTC
CASSQDYRGARYNEQFF
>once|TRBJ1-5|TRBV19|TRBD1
TGTGCCAGTAGTCCCGGGGACAGCCTGTTTGGGTCTAGCAATCAGCCCCAGCATTTT
CASSPGDSLFGSSNQPQHF
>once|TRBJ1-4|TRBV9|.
TGTGCCAGCAGCCCAGGTGGCAGCGGAGCCGAAAAACTGTTTTTT
CASSPGGSGAEKLFF
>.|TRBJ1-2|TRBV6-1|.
TGTGCCAGCAAAAACCCTATAAACCTATATGGCTACACCTTC
CASKNPINLYGYTF
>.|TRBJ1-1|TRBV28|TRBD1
TGTGCCAGCAGTTTATCCCTCTGGAGGGGGCGCAGTACTGAAGCTTTCTTT
CASSLSLWRGRSTEAFF
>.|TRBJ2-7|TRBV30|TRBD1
TGTGCCTGGAGCTGGGACAGGCGCCGGTACGAGCAGTACTTC
CAWSWDRRRYEQYF
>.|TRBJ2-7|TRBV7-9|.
TGTGCCAGCAGCTTAGTATCCAGTCCCTACGAGCAGTACTTC
CASSLVSSPYEQYF
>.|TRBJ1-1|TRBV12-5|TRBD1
TGTGCTAGTGGTCCTGGGACAGTAAGGACTGAAGCTTTCTTT
CASGPGTVRTEAFF
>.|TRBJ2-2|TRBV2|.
TGTGCCAGCAGTGAGGGGCCTGGGGACACCGGGGAGCTGTTTTTT
CASSEGPGDTGELFF
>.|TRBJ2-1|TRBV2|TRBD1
TGTGCCAGCACTTCATGGACAGGGGACCGCAGGGTACATGAGCAGTTCTTC
CASTSWTGDRRVHEQFF
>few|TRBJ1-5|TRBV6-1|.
TGTGCCAGCAGTGACTACCATTCTAACAATCAGCCCCAGCATTTT
CASSDYHSNNQPQHF